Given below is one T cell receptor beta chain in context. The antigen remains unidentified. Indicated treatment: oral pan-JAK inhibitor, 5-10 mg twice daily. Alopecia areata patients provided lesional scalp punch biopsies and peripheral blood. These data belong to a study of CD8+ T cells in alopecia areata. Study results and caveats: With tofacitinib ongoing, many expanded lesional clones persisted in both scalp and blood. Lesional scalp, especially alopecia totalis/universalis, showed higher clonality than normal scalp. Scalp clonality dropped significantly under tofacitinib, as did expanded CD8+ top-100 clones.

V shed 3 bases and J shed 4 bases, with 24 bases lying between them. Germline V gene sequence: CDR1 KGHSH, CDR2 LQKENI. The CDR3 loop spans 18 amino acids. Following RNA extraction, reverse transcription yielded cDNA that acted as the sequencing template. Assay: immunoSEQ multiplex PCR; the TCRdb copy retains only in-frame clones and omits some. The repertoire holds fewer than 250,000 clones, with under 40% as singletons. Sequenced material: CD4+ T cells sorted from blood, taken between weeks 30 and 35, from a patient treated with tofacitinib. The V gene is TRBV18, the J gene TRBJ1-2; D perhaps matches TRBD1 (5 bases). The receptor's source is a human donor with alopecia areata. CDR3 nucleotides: TGTGCCAGCTCACCCCTCATCGGGGCTCTTACAGAAGCCTATGGCTACACCTTC. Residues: CASSPLIGALTEAYGYTF.